The 14 T cell receptor beta chains in this list originate from one sample, sequenced in a study of control samples from healthy donors and cancer patients. Libraries were prepared by immunoSEQ multiplex PCR; TCRdb keeps only in-frame clonotypes and omits some of them. The table shows about 130,000 clones, with around 90% occurring only once. The sample comprised blood. All receptors derive from a man aged 35 to 55 in good health.

The chain couples TRBV5-1 to TRBJ1-4; D uncertain. V lost 1 base to trimming and J lost 6 bases, with 13 bases between them. The CDR3 contains 15 residues. The germline V gene encodes CDR1 SGHRS and CDR2 YFSETQ. CDR3 in amino acids: CASSLTSEYDEKLFF. DNA of the CDR3: TGCGCCAGCAGCTTGACGTCGGAATATGATGAAAAACTGTTTTTT.

V is TRBV5-1 and J is TRBJ1-3; D gene ambiguous. Trimming left V 4 bases short and J 3 bases short, with 17 bases between. Per the germline V gene, CDR1 is SGHRS and CDR2 is YFSETQ. This CDR3 is built from 16 residues. The CDR3 region is CASSPSFQDGGNTIYF. The CDR3 DNA reads as TGCGCCAGCAGCCCGAGTTTCCAGGATGGTGGAAACACCATATATTTT.

The chain uses TRBV5-1 and TRBJ2-7; weak D call: TRBD2 (6 bases). Trimming took 4 bases from V and 2 from J, leaving 13 bases between them. This CDR3 comprises 14 residues. Germline V gives CDR1 SGHRS, CDR2 YFSETQ. CDR3 loop: CASSLAWRAYEQYF. CDR3 in DNA: TGCGCCAGCAGCCTAGCCTGGAGGGCCTACGAGCAGTACTTC.

The chain links TRBV6-1 to TRBJ1-2; a possible D gene is TRBD1 (6 bases). Trimming removed 2 bases at V and 2 bases at J, with 9 bases between. The CDR3 is made up of 14 amino acids. Germline CDR1 is MNHNS and CDR2 is SASEGT. CDR3 coding DNA: TGTGCCAGCAGTGAAACAGGACAGAACTATGGCTACACCTTC. It translates to CASSETGQNYGYTF.

The chain links TRBV7-8 to TRBJ2-5; TRBD2 agrees at 8 bases. Unmatched junction bases numbered 9, after V lost 7 bases and J lost 5 bases. This CDR3 is 14 amino acids long. Germline loops: CDR1 SGHVS, CDR2 FQNEAQ. This CDR3 is CASNPWRGVETQYF. Here the CDR3 DNA reads TGTGCCAGCAACCCCTGGCGGGGGGTTGAGACCCAGTACTTC.

The genes are TRBV5-6 and TRBJ1-6; TRBD1 matches 12 bases. The CDR3 totals 16 residues. Germline V gene sequence: CDR1 SGHDT, CDR2 YYEEEE. Unmatched junction bases numbered 9, after V lost 5 bases and J lost 9 bases. The DNA of the CDR3 is TGTGCCAGCAGTTCGCCGGGACAGGGGGCTTTTTCACCCCTCCACTTT. It specifies CASSSPGQGAFSPLHF.

The chain recombines TRBV28 with TRBJ1-3; TRBD1 is a possible D gene (6 bases). There are 13 residues in the CDR3. Germline values: CDR1 MDHEN, CDR2 SYDVKM. Trimming shortened V by 3 bases and J by 4 bases, and 7 bases separated the two germline ends. The CDR3 spells CASSFRGGNTIYF. The CDR3 DNA sequence: TGTGCCAGCAGTTTCAGGGGCGGAAACACCATATATTTT.

The rearrangement joins TRBV23-1 to TRBJ1-4; 9 nucleotides line up with TRBD1. TRBV23-1 is an open reading frame, and its role is uncertain. CDR3 length: 15 amino acids. With V trimmed by 6 bases and J by 7 bases, 9 bases remained unmatched. CDR3 in amino acids: CASRSGGQGGEKLFF. In DNA form, the CDR3 reads TGCGCCAGCAGGTCTGGGGGACAGGGCGGTGAAAAACTGTTTTTT.

The gene calls are TRBV5-4 and TRBJ2-2; 7 nucleotides agree with TRBD1. Germline V gene sequence: CDR1 SGHNT, CDR2 YYREEE (reference sequence). V lost 0 bases and J lost 4; bases outside the gene matches: 3. The CDR3 has 15 residues. For the CDR3, the DNA is TGTGCCAGCAGCTTGGCACAGGGGTCCACCGGGGAGCTGTTTTTT. It yields the protein CASSLAQGSTGELFF. The variable domain in full, completed from reference TRBV5-4 and TRBJ2-2, reads ETGVTQSPTHLIKTRGQQVTLRCSSQSGHNTVSWYQQALGQGPQFIFQYYREEENGRGNFPPRFSGLQFPNYSSELNVNALELDDSALYLCASSLAQGSTGELFFGEGSRLTVL.

The rearrangement joins TRBV2 to TRBJ2-7; 13 bases fit TRBD2. V gave up 5 bases and J gave up 3 bases; unmatched junction bases: 4. The CDR3 covers 15 residues. Germline V gene sequence: CDR1 SNHLY, CDR2 FYNNEI. The DNA of the CDR3 is TGTGCCAGCAGTAGGACTAGCGGGGGCCGCTACGAGCAGTACTTC. It translates to CASSRTSGGRYEQYF.

The CDR3: CSVPGQGKVYEQFF. CDR3 nucleotide sequence: TGCAGCGTCCCTGGGCAGGGGAAAGTGTATGAGCAGTTCTTC. The rearrangement uses TRBV29-1 and TRBJ2-1, with a possible D match to TRBD1 (6 bases). The germline V gene has CDR1 SQVTM and CDR2 ANQGSEA. Trimming pared 6 bases from V and 8 bases from J, leaving 20 bases between. CDR3 length equals 14 residues.

The chain combines TRBV30 with TRBJ2-7; 8 bases fit TRBD1. The ends lost 5 bases at V and 4 bases at J; junction bases unmatched: 22. Germline V CDR1 and CDR2: GTSNPN, SVGIG (reference sequence). There are 18 residues in the CDR3. DNA for the CDR3: TGTGCCTGGGCACTAGACAGGGGTAGGGGCGCCGTCAAATACGAGCAGTACTTC. Translated: CAWALDRGRGAVKYEQYF.

The V gene is TRBV5-1, the J gene TRBJ2-3, with D perhaps TRBD1 or TRBD2 (5 bases each). Trimming removed 4 bases at V and 0 bases at J, with 6 bases between. This CDR3 is built from 13 residues. CDR1 is SGHRS, CDR2 YFSETQ, per germline. The CDR3 nucleotides are TGCGCCAGCAGCGGGGGTAGCACAGATACGCAGTATTTT. This codes for CASSGGSTDTQYF. Filled out from reference TRBV5-1 and TRBJ2-3, the complete variable domain reads KAGVTQTPRYLIKTRGQQVTLSCSPISGHRSVSWYQQTPGQGLQFLFEYFSETQRNKGNFPGRFSGRQFSNSRSEMNVSTLELGDSALYLCASSGGSTDTQYFGPGTRLTVL.

The chain carries TRBV7-2 and TRBJ2-3, with 7 positions matching TRBD1. The CDR3 is 16 amino acids. J lost 2 bases, V lost 5 bases, and 10 bases had no gene match. Germline V gene lookup returns CDR1 SGHTA and CDR2 FQGNSA. CDR3 in amino acids: CASSAYRGVVTDTQYF. Written as DNA, the CDR3 is TGTGCCAGCAGCGCGTACAGGGGTGTCGTCACAGATACGCAGTATTTT.